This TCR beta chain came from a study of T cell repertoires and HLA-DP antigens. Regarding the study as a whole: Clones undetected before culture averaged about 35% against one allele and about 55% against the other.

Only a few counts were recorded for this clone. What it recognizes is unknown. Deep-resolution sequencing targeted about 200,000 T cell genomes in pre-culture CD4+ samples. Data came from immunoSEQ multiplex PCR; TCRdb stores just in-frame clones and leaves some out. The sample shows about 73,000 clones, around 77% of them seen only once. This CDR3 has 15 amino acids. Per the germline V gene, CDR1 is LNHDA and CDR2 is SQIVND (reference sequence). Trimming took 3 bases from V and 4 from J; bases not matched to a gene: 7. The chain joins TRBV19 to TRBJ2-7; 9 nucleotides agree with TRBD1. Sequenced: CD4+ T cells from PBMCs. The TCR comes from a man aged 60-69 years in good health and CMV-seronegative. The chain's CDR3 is CASSIKLGQGYEQYF. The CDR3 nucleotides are TGTGCCAGTAGTATTAAGTTGGGACAGGGATACGAGCAGTACTTC.